Listed below are T cell receptor beta chains from one sample, sequenced in a study of blood T cell repertoires in COVID-19. Sequenced by immunoSEQ multiplex PCR; TCRdb stores in-frame clones only, minus some. The sample consists of about 29,000 clones, 70% to 80% of them appearing once. Sequenced sample: peripheral blood. These receptors were taken from a woman aged 70-85 years with acute or convalescent COVID-19. Each CDR3 is given with its conserved first and last residue. D genes are given only for firm matches. Clone size is not always given. Where it is, it says once, few, many or a class for expanded clones.

clone size	D gene	V gene	J gene	CDR3 protein	CDR3 DNA
-	TRBD2	TRBV7-9	TRBJ2-1	CASSSITSGRGHEQFF	TGTGCCAGCAGCTCAATTACTAGCGGGAGAGGCCATGAGCAGTTCTTC
-	TRBD1	TRBV28	TRBJ1-2	CASSFGSGGGIGYTF	TGTGCCAGCAGTTTCGGTTCGGGAGGGGGCATCGGCTACACCTTC
few	-	TRBV7-3	TRBJ2-1	CASSLVAASSYNEQFF	TGTGCCAGCAGCTTAGTGGCGGCCAGCTCCTACAATGAGCAGTTCTTC
-	-	TRBV11-3	TRBJ2-1	CASSLGGEQFF	TGTGCCAGCAGCTTAGGCGGTGAGCAGTTCTTC
-	-	TRBV28	TRBJ1-3	CASGGIFSSGNTIYF	TGTGCCAGCGGGGGGATCTTCAGCTCTGGAAACACCATATATTTT
-	-	TRBV4-1	TRBJ2-5	CASSPRGGGQETQYF	TGCGCCAGCAGCCCCCGGGGAGGGGGCCAAGAGACCCAGTACTTC
-	TRBD1	TRBV7-6	TRBJ2-3	CASSLARDRRTDTQYF	TGTGCCAGCAGCTTAGCGCGGGACAGGCGCACAGATACGCAGTATTTT
few	TRBD1	TRBV7-8	TRBJ1-6	CASSPRTGGSYNSPLHF	TGTGCCAGCAGCCCACGGACAGGGGGCTCCTATAATTCACCCCTCCACTTT
-	-	TRBV29-1	TRBJ1-3	CSVVPGPSGNTIYF	TGCAGCGTTGTGCCAGGGCCCTCTGGAAACACCATATATTTT
-	-	TRBV24-1	TRBJ2-2	CATRPGHTPNTGELFF	TGTGCCACCAGACCGGGACACACCCCGAACACCGGGGAGCTGTTTTTT
-	-	TRBV7-6	TRBJ2-2	CASSIVQGTGELFF	TGTGCCAGCAGCATTGTACAGGGTACCGGGGAGCTGTTTTTT
-	TRBD1	TRBV19	TRBJ2-3	CASSIDRQGVGDTQYF	TGTGCCAGTAGTATAGATCGACAGGGGGTAGGAGATACGCAGTATTTT
-	TRBD1	TRBV11-2	TRBJ2-7	CASTKNRGPSYEQYF	TGTGCCAGCACCAAGAACAGGGGGCCTTCCTACGAGCAGTACTTC
-	-	TRBV7-2	TRBJ1-1	CASSPYNGEAFF	TGTGCCAGTTCCCCCTATAATGGTGAAGCTTTCTTT
-	TRBD1	TRBV6-1	TRBJ2-1	CASSVSGTGVINEQFF	TGTGCCAGCAGTGTATCCGGGACAGGGGTAATTAATGAGCAGTTCTTC
-	TRBD1	TRBV2	TRBJ1-5	CASRRGQGSFQPQHF	TGTGCCAGCAGGAGGGGACAGGGGTCGTTTCAGCCCCAGCATTTT
medium-sized	-	TRBV27	TRBJ2-3	CASGSGSTDTQYF	TGTGCCAGCGGGAGCGGTTCCACAGATACGCAGTATTTT
-	TRBD2	TRBV27	TRBJ2-7	CASSFRLAGGRGEQYF	TGTGCCAGCAGTTTCAGACTAGCGGGAGGGCGGGGCGAGCAGTACTTC
-	-	TRBV11-3	TRBJ2-1	CASSLDGLSNNEQFF	TGTGCCAGCAGCTTAGACGGACTCTCTAACAATGAGCAGTTCTTC
-	-	TRBV9	TRBJ2-3	CASSVGLPDTQYF	TGTGCCAGCAGCGTCGGACTACCAGATACGCAGTATTTT
-	-	TRBV6-5	TRBJ1-5	CASRNRLYSNQPQHF	TGTGCCAGCAGGAACAGGTTGTATAGCAATCAGCCCCAGCATTTT
-	TRBD1	TRBV28	TRBJ2-1	CATLGQGRPSYNEQFF	TGTGCCACTCTGGGACAGGGGAGGCCCTCCTACAATGAGCAGTTCTTC
-	-	TRBV30	TRBJ1-1	CAWNVQRNTEAFF	TGTGCCTGGAATGTACAGAGGAACACTGAAGCTTTCTTT
few	-	TRBV7-2	TRBJ1-5	CASSPTGPGQPQHF	TGTGCCAGCAGCCCGACAGGTCCGGGTCAGCCCCAGCATTTT
once	-	TRBV27	TRBJ2-1	CASSYKTPSYNEQFF	TGTGCCAGCTCCTACAAGACACCATCTTACAATGAGCAGTTCTTC
-	TRBD1	TRBV9	TRBJ2-1	CASNPGTAAYNEQFF	TGTGCCAGCAACCCCGGGACAGCCGCTTACAATGAGCAGTTCTTC
-	-	TRBV7-2	TRBJ2-3	CASSPSTDTQYF	TGTGCCAGCAGCCCAAGCACAGATACGCAGTATTTT
-	-	TRBV23-1	TRBJ2-5	CASHSPGDQETQYF	TGCGCCAGCCATTCTCCGGGGGACCAAGAGACCCAGTACTTC
-	-	TRBV7-3	TRBJ1-1	CASSPHSTVVNTEAFF	TGTGCCAGCAGCCCCCACTCCACAGTCGTGAACACTGAAGCTTTCTTT
once	-	TRBV5-1	TRBJ1-5	CASSSGDGQPQHF	TGCGCCAGCAGCTCAGGGGACGGTCAGCCCCAGCATTTT
-	-	TRBV24-1	TRBJ2-1	CATSDVYEQFF	TGTGCCACCAGTGATGTCTATGAGCAGTTCTTC
-	-	TRBV4-1	TRBJ1-4	CASSQDPPSGATNEKLFF	TGCGCCAGCAGCCAAGACCCTCCCTCAGGGGCAACTAATGAAAAACTGTTTTTT
-	TRBD1	TRBV7-9	TRBJ1-1	CASSPRTGGMTNTEAFF	TGTGCCAGCAGCCCCCGGACAGGGGGCATGACGAACACTGAAGCTTTCTTT
-	-	TRBV4-1	TRBJ1-1	CASSRSTEAFF	TGCGCCAGCAGCCGTAGTACTGAAGCTTTCTTT
once	TRBD1	TRBV6-2/TRBV6-3	TRBJ1-5	CASSLRGNSNQPQHF	TGTGCCAGCAGCCTCAGGGGGAATAGCAATCAGCCCCAGCATTTT
-	TRBD2	TRBV27	TRBJ2-7	CASSLGLAGHGAYEQYF	TGTGCCAGCAGTTTAGGGCTAGCGGGCCACGGGGCCTACGAGCAGTACTTC
-	-	TRBV6-5	TRBJ2-5	CASSYLVNQETQYF	TGTGCCAGCAGTTACCTGGTAAATCAGGAGACCCAGTACTTC
-	-	TRBV6-2/TRBV6-3	TRBJ1-5	CASSSLGRGAQPQHF	TGTGCCAGCAGTTCTCTGGGGCGCGGGGCTCAGCCCCAGCATTTT
once	TRBD2	TRBV7-2	TRBJ2-1	CASSSIGGRGGYNEQFF	TGTGCCAGCAGCTCGATCGGCGGCCGGGGAGGGTACAATGAGCAGTTCTTC
few	-	TRBV2	TRBJ1-4	CASPSGRAGEKLFF	TGTGCCAGCCCTAGCGGCAGGGCGGGTGAAAAACTGTTTTTT